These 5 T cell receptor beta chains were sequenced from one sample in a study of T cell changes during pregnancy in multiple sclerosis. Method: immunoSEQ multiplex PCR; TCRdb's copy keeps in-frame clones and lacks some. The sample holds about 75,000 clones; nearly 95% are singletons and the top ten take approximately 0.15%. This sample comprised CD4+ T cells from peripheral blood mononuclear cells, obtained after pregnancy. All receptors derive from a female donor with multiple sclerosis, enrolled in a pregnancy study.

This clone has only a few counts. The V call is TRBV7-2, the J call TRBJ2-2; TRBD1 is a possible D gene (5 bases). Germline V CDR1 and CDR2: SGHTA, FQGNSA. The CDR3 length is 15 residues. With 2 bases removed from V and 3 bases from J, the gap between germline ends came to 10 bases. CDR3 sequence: CASSLRTLDTGELFF. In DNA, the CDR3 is TGTGCCAGCAGCTTAAGGACACTGGACACCGGGGAGCTGTTTTTT. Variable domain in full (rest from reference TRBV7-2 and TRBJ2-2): GAGVSQSPSNKVTEKGKDVELRCDPISGHTALYWYRQSLGQGLEFLIYFQGNSAPDKSGLPSDRFSAERTGGSVSTLTIQRTQQEDSAVYLCASSLRTLDTGELFFGEGSRLTVL.

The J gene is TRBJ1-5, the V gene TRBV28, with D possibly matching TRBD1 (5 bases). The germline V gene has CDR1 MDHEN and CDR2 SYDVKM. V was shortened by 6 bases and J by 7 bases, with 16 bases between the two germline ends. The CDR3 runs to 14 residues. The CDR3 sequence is CASRTTGVEQPQHF. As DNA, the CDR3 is TGTGCCAGCAGGACGACGGGGGTGGAGCAGCCCCAGCATTTT.

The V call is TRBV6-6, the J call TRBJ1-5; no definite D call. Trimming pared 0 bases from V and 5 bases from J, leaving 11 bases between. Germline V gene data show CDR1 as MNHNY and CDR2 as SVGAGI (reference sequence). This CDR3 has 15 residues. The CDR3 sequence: CASSYSEEFDQPQHF. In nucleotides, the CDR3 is TGTGCCAGCAGTTACTCGGAGGAGTTCGATCAGCCCCAGCATTTT.

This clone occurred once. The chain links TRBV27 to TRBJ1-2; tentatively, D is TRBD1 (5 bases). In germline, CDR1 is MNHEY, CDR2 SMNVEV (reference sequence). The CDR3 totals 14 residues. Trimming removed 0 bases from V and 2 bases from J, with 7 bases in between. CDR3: CASSLSGGNYGYTF. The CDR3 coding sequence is TGTGCCAGCAGTTTATCGGGGGGGAACTATGGCTACACCTTC.

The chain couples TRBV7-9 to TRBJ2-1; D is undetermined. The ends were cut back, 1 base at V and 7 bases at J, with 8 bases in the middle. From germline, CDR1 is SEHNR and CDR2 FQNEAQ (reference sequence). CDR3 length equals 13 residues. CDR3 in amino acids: CASSLVSRNEQFF. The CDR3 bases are TGTGCCAGCAGCTTAGTTTCCCGTAATGAGCAGTTCTTC.